The next 25 T cell receptor beta chains were all read from a single sample in a study of cytomegalovirus exposure and HLA in healthy donors (TCRdb year 2017). Libraries were prepared through the immunoSEQ multiplex PCR assay. The multiplex PCR relied on a mix of 60 forward primers for TCR Vbeta segments and 13 reverse primers for TCR Jbeta segments. In its TCRdb copy, this immuneACCESS table keeps in-frame sequences only and misses some clones. Where compared with another copy, unresolved V genes explain less than half of these, and the others have no known cause. In this sample the table shows 110,000 to 150,000 clones, less than 85% of which occur a single time. Of the sample, roughly 2% is held by the ten largest clones. Sequenced sample: PBMCs. These receptors all come from a woman aged 60-75 years in good health and CMV-seropositive.

V usage is TRBV7-9 and J usage is TRBJ1-2; 8 nucleotides agree with TRBD1. The CDR3 has 14 residues. CDR1 SEHNR and CDR2 FQNEAQ come from the germline V gene (reference sequence). J was trimmed by 7 bases and V by 2 bases; bases with no gene match: 6. CDR3 residues: CASSLQQGEGGYTF. In DNA, the CDR3 is TGTGCCAGCAGCTTACAACAGGGGGAAGGTGGCTACACCTTC.

This chain uses TRBV7-9 with TRBJ2-1, with 14 bases matching TRBD2. The CDR3 is 17 amino acids. CDR1 is SEHNR, CDR2 FQNEAQ, per germline (reference sequence). Losses at the gene ends were 5 bases for V and 2 bases for J; bases not matched to a gene: 5. In DNA form, the CDR3 reads TGTGCCAGCAGCCATGGGACTAGCGGGGGCCCCTACAATGAGCAGTTCTTC. Amino acid sequence: CASSHGTSGGPYNEQFF.

The chain recombines TRBV30 with TRBJ1-2, with D hard to call. The CDR3 contains 13 residues. Trimming stripped 0 bases from V and 8 bases from J, with 13 bases between. Germline CDR1 is GTSNPN and CDR2 is SVGIG (reference sequence). CDR3 region: CAWSVPGRRGYTF. CDR3 nucleotide sequence: TGTGCCTGGAGTGTCCCGGGTAGGAGAGGCTACACCTTC. Combining the CDR3 with reference TRBV30 and TRBJ1-2 gives the whole variable domain SQTIHQWPATLVQPVGSPLSLECTVEGTSNPNLYWYRQAAGRGLQLLFYSVGIGQISSEVPQNLSASRPQDRQFILSSKKLLLSDSGFYLCAWSVPGRRGYTFGSGTRLTVV.

This clone showed up just a few times. The chain couples TRBV5-5 to TRBJ2-3, with D possibly matching TRBD2 (6 bases). Germline lookup yields CDR1 SGHKS and CDR2 YYEKEE (reference sequence). V gave up 0 bases and J gave up 5 bases, with 7 bases separating them. The CDR3 length is 13 residues. The CDR3 loop is CASSLGGEDTQYF. The CDR3 DNA sequence: TGTGCCAGCAGCTTGGGGGGGGAAGATACGCAGTATTTT.

The CDR3 loop is CTSPSGPGDGVNTEAFF. The CDR3 DNA reads as TGCACCAGCCCCAGCGGTCCGGGGGATGGAGTTAACACTGAAGCTTTCTTT. The chain carries TRBV1 and TRBJ1-1. TRBV1 is marked as a pseudogene. The CDR3 extends over 17 amino acids.

The CDR3 loop is CSYRLWDTQYF. The CDR3 nucleotides are TGCAGCTACCGACTTTGGGATACGCAGTATTTT. V is TRBV29-1 and J is TRBJ2-3; D is ambiguous. Germline V gives CDR1 SQVTM, CDR2 ANQGSEA. Trimming removed 8 bases from V and 6 bases from J, with 12 bases in between. This CDR3 has 11 residues.

A single count supports this clone. The sample contains more than one DNA sequence encoding this CDR3. This chain connects TRBV5-1 to TRBJ1-1; perhaps TRBD1 as D (5 bases). CDR1 is SGHRS and CDR2 is YFSETQ in the germline V gene. The CDR3 sequence is 13 residues long. V lost 2 bases and J lost 1, with 6 bases in between. The CDR3, as DNA: TGCGCCAGCAGCTTCGGGGGGAACACTGAAGCTTTCTTT. It is translated as CASSFGGNTEAFF. Based on the CDR3 plus reference TRBV5-1 and TRBJ1-1, the full variable domain is KAGVTQTPRYLIKTRGQQVTLSCSPISGHRSVSWYQQTPGQGLQFLFEYFSETQRNKGNFPGRFSGRQFSNSRSEMNVSTLELGDSALYLCASSFGGNTEAFFGQGTRLTVV.

The rearrangement links TRBV5-1 to TRBJ2-5; 12 bases are a match to TRBD2. Germline V gives CDR1 SGHRS, CDR2 YFSETQ. V lost 8 bases to trimming and J lost 5 bases; unmatched junction nucleotides: 10. The CDR3 totals 15 residues. The CDR3, as DNA: TGCGCCAGTCGGAGCCTAGCGGGAGGGCCGGAGACCCAGTACTTC. Protein sequence: CASRSLAGGPETQYF.

This clone was picked up a small number of times. The V call is TRBV11-2, the J call TRBJ1-1; D uncertain. V was pared by 0 bases and J by 5 bases, with 7 bases between. The length of the CDR3 is 13 residues. CDR1 is SGHAT, CDR2 FQNNGV, per germline. This CDR3 reads CASSLDRRTEAFF. In nucleotides, the CDR3 is TGTGCCAGCAGCTTAGATCGTAGAACTGAAGCTTTCTTT.

This sequence joins TRBV7-8 and TRBJ1-4; 8 bases align to TRBD1. The CDR3 consists of 16 residues. Looked up from germline, CDR1 is SGHVS and CDR2 is FQNEAQ. V lost 4 bases to trimming and J lost 5 bases; unmatched junction nucleotides: 9. This CDR3 is CASSSTGGVGNEKLFF. The CDR3 nucleotides are TGTGCCAGCAGCTCCACAGGGGGTGTCGGAAATGAAAAACTGTTTTTT.

This chain joins TRBV11-3 and TRBJ2-7; D gene unclear. V shed 0 bases and J shed 5 bases, with 8 bases lying between them. Germline assignment: CDR1 SGHNT and CDR2 YENEEA. The CDR3 length is 13 residues. The CDR3 DNA is TGTGCCAGCAGCTTAGACAGGTTAGACGAGCAGTACTTC. Translated: CASSLDRLDEQYF.

V and J are TRBV28 and TRBJ2-7; tentatively, D is TRBD1 (5 bases). The germline V and J ends were trimmed by 3 bases and 7 bases, with 22 bases remaining between them. The CDR3 sequence is 16 residues long. Germline CDR1 MDHEN, CDR2 SYDVKM. The CDR3: CASSFSLRGRLGEQYF. The CDR3, as DNA: TGTGCCAGCAGTTTCTCACTAAGGGGCAGGCTCGGTGAGCAGTACTTC.

The genes are TRBV15 and TRBJ1-1; possibly TRBD1 for D (5 bases). Deletions cut 0 bases from V and 1 base from J, with 9 bases between. CDR1 and CDR2 from the germline V gene are LNHNV and YYDKDF (reference sequence). The CDR3 has 15 amino acids. DNA for the CDR3: TGTGCCACCAGCAGAGAGAAGGGGTCGAACACTGAAGCTTTCTTT. Its translation: CATSREKGSNTEAFF.

J is TRBJ2-7 and V is TRBV9; 9 positions agree with TRBD1. The CDR3 is 14 residues long. Germline V gives CDR1 SGDLS, CDR2 YYNGEE. The trim removed 2 bases at V and 6 bases at J, leaving 6 bases unmatched. The DNA of the CDR3 is TGTGCCAGCAGCGTGGGACAGGGCACCCTCGAGCAGTACTTC. It is translated as CASSVGQGTLEQYF.

This clone appeared a few times. This chain joins TRBV7-6 and TRBJ2-7; a possible D gene is TRBD2 (6 bases). Trimming took 5 bases from V and 3 from J, leaving 17 bases between them. This CDR3 is 15 amino acids long. Germline lookup yields CDR1 SGHVS and CDR2 FNYEAQ. The CDR3 DNA reads TGTGCCAGCAGCCCTTCGGGGGACCCGAGCTACGAGCAGTACTTC. Amino acid sequence: CASSPSGDPSYEQYF.

The genes are TRBV28 and TRBJ2-7, with D tentatively TRBD2 (5 bases). This CDR3 contains 16 residues. Between the trimmed V and J ends, which lost 5 bases and 0 bases, there was a span of 17 bases. Germline V CDR1 and CDR2: MDHEN, SYDVKM. CDR3 bases: TGTGCCAGCAGTGAGGGAGCAGGAACAGACTCCTACGAGCAGTACTTC. The encoded protein is CASSEGAGTDSYEQYF.

This clone counts as medium-sized. The sample holds other DNA sequences that translate to the same CDR3. The rearrangement uses TRBV6-1 and TRBJ2-5; 10 bases map to TRBD2. Germline assignment: CDR1 MNHNS and CDR2 SASEGT. J was trimmed by 2 bases and V by 2 bases; bases with no gene match: 5. This CDR3 region has 16 residues. CDR3 nucleotide sequence: TGTGCCAGCAGTGAATTAGCGGGAGGCCCTCAAGAGACCCAGTACTTC. The encoded protein is CASSELAGGPQETQYF.

The V gene is TRBV2, the J gene TRBJ2-3; D uncertain. The CDR3 loop spans 15 amino acids. CDR1 and CDR2 (germline): SNHLY, FYNNEI. V was shortened by 4 bases and J by 2 bases, with 13 bases between the two germline ends. CDR3 sequence (DNA): TGTGCCAGCAGTGTTTGGCACGCTTACACAGATACGCAGTATTTT. Encoded protein: CASSVWHAYTDTQYF. Full variable domain (rest looked up from reference TRBV2 and TRBJ2-3): EPEVTQTPSHQVTQMGQEVILRCVPISNHLYFYWYRQILGQKVEFLVSFYNNEISEKSEIFDDQFSVERPDGSNFTLKIRSTKLEDSAMYFCASSVWHAYTDTQYFGPGTRLTVL.

This clone was detected only a few times. This rearrangement joins TRBV7-2 to TRBJ2-1; D gene unclear. Germline V gene lookup returns CDR1 SGHTA and CDR2 FQGNSA. There are 13 residues in the CDR3. V was clipped by 6 bases and J by 7 bases, with 13 bases between them. Here the CDR3 DNA reads TGTGCCAGCAGTGTGACCCGGCGGAATGAGCAGTTCTTC. Protein product: CASSVTRRNEQFF.

This chain uses TRBV7-2 with TRBJ1-2; D might be TRBD1 (6 bases). V was trimmed by 6 bases and J by 4 bases, leaving 18 bases between them. The CDR3 is 15 residues long. CDR1 is SGHTA and CDR2 is FQGNSA in the germline V gene. The CDR3 nucleotides read TGTGCCAGCAGTGGGACATTGAGGGGTGCCTATGGCTACACCTTC. Translating it yields CASSGTLRGAYGYTF.

The V call is TRBV7-9, the J call TRBJ2-5, with 8 bases lining up with TRBD1. The tail of the sequence fits TRBJ2-7 better, so the J call may be wrong. Germline CDR1 SEHNR, CDR2 FQNEAQ (reference sequence). There are 18 residues in the CDR3. CDR3 DNA: TGTGCCAGCAGCCATCCGGGACAGGAATTAAACTACATCTACGAGCAGTACTTC. Translating gives CASSHPGQELNYIYEQYF.

The chain recombines TRBV19 with TRBJ2-1, with 10 bases lining up with TRBD1. The CDR3 spans 15 residues. The germline V gene encodes CDR1 LNHDA and CDR2 SQIVND (reference sequence). The ends lost 4 bases at V and 2 bases at J; junction bases unmatched: 2. CDR3 sequence reads: CASSRGTGAYNEQFF. CDR3 DNA: TGTGCCAGTAGTAGGGGGACAGGGGCCTACAATGAGCAGTTCTTC.

CDR3 nucleotide sequence: TGTGCCTGGAGTGTACGACTAGGGTCGGCGAATGAGCAGTTCTTC. This sequence encodes CAWSVRLGSANEQFF. The V and J genes are TRBV30 and TRBJ2-1, with D perhaps matching TRBD2 (6 bases). Deletions cut 0 bases from V and 7 bases from J, with 16 bases between. Germline V gene lookup returns CDR1 GTSNPN and CDR2 SVGIG (reference sequence). The CDR3 covers 15 residues.

In its sample, this clone was seen once. CDR3 amino acids: CASGTWDKETQYF. CDR3 nucleotides: TGTGCTAGTGGTACCTGGGACAAAGAGACCCAGTACTTC. J is TRBJ2-5 and V is TRBV12-5, with D perhaps matching TRBD1 (6 bases). In germline, CDR1 is LGHNT, CDR2 FRNRAP. CDR3 length: 13 amino acids. The ends were cut back, 5 bases at V and 3 bases at J, with 10 bases in the middle.

The chain carries TRBV9 and TRBJ2-5; 12 nucleotides match TRBD2. CDR3 length: 15 amino acids. V lost 4 bases, J lost 5 bases, and 6 bases stayed unmatched. CDR1 and CDR2 from the germline V gene are SGDLS and YYNGEE. CDR3 loop: CASSSSTSGSETQYF. DNA for the CDR3: TGTGCCAGCAGCTCATCGACTAGCGGGAGTGAGACCCAGTACTTC.